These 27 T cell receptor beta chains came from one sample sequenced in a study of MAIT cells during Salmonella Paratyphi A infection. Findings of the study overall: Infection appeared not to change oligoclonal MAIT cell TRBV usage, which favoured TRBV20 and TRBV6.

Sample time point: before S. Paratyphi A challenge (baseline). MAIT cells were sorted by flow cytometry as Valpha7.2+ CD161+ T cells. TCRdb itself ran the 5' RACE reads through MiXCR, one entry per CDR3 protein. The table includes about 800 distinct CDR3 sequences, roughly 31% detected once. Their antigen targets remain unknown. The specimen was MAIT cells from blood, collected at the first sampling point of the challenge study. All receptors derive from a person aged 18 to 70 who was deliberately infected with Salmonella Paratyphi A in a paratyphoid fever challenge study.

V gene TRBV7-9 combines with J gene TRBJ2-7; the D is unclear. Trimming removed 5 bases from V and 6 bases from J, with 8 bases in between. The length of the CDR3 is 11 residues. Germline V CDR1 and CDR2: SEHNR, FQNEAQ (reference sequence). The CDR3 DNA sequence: TGTGCCAGCAGCCACGTGGGCGAGCAGTACTTC. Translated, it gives CASSHVGEQYF.

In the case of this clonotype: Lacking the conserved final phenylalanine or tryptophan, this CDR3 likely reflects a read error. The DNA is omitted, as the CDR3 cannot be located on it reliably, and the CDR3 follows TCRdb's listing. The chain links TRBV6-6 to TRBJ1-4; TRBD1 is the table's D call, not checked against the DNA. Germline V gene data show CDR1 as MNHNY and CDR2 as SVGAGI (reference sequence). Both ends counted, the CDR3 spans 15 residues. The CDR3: CASSYGQEPGGKLVV.

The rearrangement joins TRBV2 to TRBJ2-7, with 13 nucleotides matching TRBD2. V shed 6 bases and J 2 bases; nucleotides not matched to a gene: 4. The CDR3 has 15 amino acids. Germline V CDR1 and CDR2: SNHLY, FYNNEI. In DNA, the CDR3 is TGTGCCAGCAGGCTGGGACTAGCGGGAACCTACGAGCAGTACTTC. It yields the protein CASRLGLAGTYEQYF.

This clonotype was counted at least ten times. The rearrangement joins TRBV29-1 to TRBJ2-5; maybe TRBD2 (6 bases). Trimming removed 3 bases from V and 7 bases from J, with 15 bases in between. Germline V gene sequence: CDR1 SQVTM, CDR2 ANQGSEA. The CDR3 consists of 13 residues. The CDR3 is CSVDPQVEGTQYF. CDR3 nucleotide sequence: TGCAGCGTTGATCCACAGGTGGAGGGGACCCAGTACTTC.

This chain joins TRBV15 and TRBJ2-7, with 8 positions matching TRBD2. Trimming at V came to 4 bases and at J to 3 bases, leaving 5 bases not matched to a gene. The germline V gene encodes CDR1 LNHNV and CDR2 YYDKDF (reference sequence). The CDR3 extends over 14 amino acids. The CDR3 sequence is CATSKQREYYEQYF. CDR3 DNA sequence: TGTGCCACCAGCAAGCAGCGGGAGTACTACGAGCAGTACTTC.

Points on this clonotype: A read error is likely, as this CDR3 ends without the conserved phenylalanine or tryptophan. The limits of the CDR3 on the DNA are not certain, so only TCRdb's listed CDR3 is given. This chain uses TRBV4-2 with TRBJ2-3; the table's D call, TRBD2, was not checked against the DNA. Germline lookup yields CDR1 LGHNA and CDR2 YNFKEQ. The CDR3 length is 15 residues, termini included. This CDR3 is CASSPKREGAETQEV.

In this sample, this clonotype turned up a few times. The CDR3 DNA reads TGTGCCAGCAGCGCCCCTGGAGTAAACACCGGGGAGCTGTTTTTT. Amino acids: CASSAPGVNTGELFF. V and J are TRBV9 and TRBJ2-2, with unresolved D. V was clipped by 3 bases and J by 2 bases, with 11 bases between them. The CDR3 loop spans 15 amino acids. Germline CDR1 reads SGDLS; CDR2 reads YYNGEE.

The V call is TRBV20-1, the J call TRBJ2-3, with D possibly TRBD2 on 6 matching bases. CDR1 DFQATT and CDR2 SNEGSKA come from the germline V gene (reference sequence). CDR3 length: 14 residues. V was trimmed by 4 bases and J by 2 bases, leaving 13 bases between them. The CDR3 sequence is CSATGLHYTDTQYF. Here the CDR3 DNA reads TGCAGTGCTACGGGACTCCATTACACAGATACGCAGTATTTT.

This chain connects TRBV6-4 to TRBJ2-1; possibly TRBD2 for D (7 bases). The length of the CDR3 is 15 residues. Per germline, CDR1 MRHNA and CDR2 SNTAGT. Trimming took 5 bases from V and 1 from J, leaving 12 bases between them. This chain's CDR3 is CASSKGGGSYNEQFF. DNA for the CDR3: TGTGCCAGCAGTAAGGGGGGGGGATCCTACAATGAGCAGTTCTTC.

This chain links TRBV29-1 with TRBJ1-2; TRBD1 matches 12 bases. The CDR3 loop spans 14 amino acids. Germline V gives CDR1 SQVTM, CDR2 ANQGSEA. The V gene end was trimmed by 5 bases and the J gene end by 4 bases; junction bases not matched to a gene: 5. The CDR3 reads CSVPGQGASYGYTF. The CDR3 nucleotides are TGCAGCGTTCCGGGACAGGGGGCGAGCTATGGCTACACCTTC.

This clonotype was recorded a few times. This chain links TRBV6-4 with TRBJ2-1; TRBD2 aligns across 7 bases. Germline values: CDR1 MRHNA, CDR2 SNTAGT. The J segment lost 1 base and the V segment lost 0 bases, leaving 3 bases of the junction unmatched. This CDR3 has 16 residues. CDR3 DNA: TGTGCCAGCAGTGACTCGAGGGAGGGTTCCTACAATGAGCAGTTCTTC. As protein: CASSDSREGSYNEQFF.

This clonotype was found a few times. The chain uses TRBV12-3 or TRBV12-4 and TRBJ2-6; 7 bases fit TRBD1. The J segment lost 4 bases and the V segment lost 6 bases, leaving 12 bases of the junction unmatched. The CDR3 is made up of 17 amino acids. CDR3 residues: CASSNHLQGYGANVLTF. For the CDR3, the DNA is TGTGCCAGCAGCAACCACCTACAGGGGTACGGGGCCAACGTCCTGACTTTC.

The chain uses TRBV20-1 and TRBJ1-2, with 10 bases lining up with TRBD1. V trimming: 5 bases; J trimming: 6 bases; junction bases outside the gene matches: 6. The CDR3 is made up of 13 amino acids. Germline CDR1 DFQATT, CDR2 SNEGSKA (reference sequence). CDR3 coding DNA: TGCAGTGCTTCGACAGGGGGCGTCGATGGCTACACCTTC. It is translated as CSASTGGVDGYTF.

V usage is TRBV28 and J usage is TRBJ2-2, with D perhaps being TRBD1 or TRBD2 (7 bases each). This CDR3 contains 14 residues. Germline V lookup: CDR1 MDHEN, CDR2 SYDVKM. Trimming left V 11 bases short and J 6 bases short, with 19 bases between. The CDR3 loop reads CASQGGREAGELFF. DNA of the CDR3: TGTGCCTCCCAGGGGGGGAGGGAAGCCGGGGAGCTGTTTTTT.

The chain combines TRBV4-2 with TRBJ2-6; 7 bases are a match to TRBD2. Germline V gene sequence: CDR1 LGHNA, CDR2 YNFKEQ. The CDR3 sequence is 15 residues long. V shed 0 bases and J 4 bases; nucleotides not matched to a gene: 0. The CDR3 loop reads CASSQEREGANVLTF. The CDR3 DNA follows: TGTGCCAGCAGCCAAGAGCGGGAGGGGGCCAACGTCCTGACTTTC.

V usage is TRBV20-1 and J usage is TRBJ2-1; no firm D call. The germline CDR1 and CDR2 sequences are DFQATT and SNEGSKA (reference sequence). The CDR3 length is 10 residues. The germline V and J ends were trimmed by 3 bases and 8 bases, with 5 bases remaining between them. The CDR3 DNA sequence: TGCAGTGCTAGGGATTATGAGCAGTTCTTC. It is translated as CSARDYEQFF.

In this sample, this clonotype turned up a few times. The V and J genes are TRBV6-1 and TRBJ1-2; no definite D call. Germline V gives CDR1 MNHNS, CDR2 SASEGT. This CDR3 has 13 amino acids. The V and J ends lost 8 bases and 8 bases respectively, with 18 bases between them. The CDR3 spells CASLPADRKGYTF. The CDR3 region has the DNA TGTGCCAGCCTTCCTGCGGATCGAAAGGGCTACACCTTC.

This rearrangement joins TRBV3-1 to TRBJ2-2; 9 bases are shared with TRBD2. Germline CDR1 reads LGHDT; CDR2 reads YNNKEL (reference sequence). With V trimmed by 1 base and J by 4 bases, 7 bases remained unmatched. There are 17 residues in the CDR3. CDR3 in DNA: TGTGCCAGCAGCCAAGGAGGGCTAGCGGGATTCACCGGGGAGCTGTTTTTT. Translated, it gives CASSQGGLAGFTGELFF. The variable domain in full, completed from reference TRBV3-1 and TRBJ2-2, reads DTAVSQTPKYLVTQMGNDKSIKCEQNLGHDTMYWYKQDSKKFLKIMFSYNNKELIINETVPNRFSPKSPDKAHLNLHINSLELGDSAVYFCASSQGGLAGFTGELFFGEGSRLTVL.

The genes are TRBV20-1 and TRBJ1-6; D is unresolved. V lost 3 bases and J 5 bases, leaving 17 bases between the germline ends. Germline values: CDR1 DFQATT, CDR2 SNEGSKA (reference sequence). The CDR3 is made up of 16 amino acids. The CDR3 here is CSARRLTAMNNSPLHF. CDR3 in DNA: TGCAGTGCTAGGCGTCTTACTGCCATGAATAATTCACCCCTCCACTTT.

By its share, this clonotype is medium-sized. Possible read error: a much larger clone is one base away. CDR3 in amino acids: CASSFRDRGYGDTF. DNA of the CDR3: TGTGCCAGCAGTTTCCGGGACAGGGGCTATGGCGACACCTTC. The genes are TRBV12-3 or TRBV12-4 and TRBJ1-2; 10 nucleotides line up with TRBD1. This CDR3 contains 14 residues.

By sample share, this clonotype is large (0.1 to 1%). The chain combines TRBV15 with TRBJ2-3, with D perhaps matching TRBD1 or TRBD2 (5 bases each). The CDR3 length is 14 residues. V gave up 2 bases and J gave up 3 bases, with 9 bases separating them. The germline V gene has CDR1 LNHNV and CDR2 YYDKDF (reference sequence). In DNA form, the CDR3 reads TGTGCCACCAGCAGACAGGGAGAAACAGATACGCAGTATTTT. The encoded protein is CATSRQGETDTQYF.

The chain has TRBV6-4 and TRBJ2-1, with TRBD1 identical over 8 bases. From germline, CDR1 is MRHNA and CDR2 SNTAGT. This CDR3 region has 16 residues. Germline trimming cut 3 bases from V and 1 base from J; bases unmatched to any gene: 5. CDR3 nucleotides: TGTGCCAGCAGTGAGCAGGGGGCTTCGTCCTACAATGAGCAGTTCTTC. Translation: CASSEQGASSYNEQFF.

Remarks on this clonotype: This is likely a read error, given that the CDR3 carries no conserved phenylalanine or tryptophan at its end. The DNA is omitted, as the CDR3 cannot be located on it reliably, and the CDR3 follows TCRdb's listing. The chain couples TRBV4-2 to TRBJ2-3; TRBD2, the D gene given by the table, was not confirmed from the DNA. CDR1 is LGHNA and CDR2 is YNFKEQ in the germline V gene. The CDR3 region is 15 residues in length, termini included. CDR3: CASSPKREGADTQEV.

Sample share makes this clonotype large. CDR3 DNA sequence: TGCAGTGCTGGGGCCGGGACAGTCTCCTACAATGAGCAGTTCTTC. It codes for CSAGAGTVSYNEQFF. V usage is TRBV20-1 and J usage is TRBJ2-1; TRBD1 matches at 7 bases. Per germline, CDR1 DFQATT and CDR2 SNEGSKA (reference sequence). The CDR3 has 15 residues. With 5 bases clipped from V and 0 bases from J, the junction kept 7 bases outside the gene matches.

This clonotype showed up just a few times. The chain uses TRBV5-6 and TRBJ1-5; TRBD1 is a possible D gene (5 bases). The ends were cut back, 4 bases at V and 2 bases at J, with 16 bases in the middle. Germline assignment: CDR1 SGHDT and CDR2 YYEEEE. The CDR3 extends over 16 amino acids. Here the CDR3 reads CASSPFETGRNQPQHF. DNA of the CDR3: TGTGCCAGCAGCCCATTCGAAACAGGACGCAATCAGCCCCAGCATTTT.

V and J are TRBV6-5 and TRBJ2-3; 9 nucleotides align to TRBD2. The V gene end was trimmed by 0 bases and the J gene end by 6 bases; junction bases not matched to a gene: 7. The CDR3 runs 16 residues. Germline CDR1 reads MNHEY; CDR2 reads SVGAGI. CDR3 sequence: CASSYSWGTSQDTQYF. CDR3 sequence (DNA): TGTGCCAGCAGTTACTCGTGGGGGACTAGCCAGGATACGCAGTATTTT.

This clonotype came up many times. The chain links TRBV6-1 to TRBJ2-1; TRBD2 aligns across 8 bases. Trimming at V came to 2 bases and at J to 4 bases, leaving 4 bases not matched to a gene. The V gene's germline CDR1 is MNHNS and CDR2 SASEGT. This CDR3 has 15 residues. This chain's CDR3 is CASSEPREGYNEQFF. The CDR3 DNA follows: TGTGCCAGCAGTGAACCCCGGGAGGGGTACAATGAGCAGTTCTTC.